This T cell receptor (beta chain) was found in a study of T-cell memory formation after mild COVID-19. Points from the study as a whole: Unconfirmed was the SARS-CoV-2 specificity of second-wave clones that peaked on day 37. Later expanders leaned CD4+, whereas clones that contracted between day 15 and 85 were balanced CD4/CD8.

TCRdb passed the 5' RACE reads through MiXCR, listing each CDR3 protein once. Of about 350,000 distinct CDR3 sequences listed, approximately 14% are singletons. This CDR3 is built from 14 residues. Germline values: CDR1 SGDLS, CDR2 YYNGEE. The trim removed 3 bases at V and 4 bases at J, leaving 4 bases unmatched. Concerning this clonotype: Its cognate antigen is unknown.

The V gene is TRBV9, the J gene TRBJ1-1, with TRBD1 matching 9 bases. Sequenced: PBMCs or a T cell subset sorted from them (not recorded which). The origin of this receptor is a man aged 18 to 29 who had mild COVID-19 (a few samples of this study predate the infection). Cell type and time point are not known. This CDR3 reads CASSAVDRGTEAFF. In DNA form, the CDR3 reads TGTGCCAGCAGCGCCGTGGACAGGGGCACTGAAGCTTTCTTT.